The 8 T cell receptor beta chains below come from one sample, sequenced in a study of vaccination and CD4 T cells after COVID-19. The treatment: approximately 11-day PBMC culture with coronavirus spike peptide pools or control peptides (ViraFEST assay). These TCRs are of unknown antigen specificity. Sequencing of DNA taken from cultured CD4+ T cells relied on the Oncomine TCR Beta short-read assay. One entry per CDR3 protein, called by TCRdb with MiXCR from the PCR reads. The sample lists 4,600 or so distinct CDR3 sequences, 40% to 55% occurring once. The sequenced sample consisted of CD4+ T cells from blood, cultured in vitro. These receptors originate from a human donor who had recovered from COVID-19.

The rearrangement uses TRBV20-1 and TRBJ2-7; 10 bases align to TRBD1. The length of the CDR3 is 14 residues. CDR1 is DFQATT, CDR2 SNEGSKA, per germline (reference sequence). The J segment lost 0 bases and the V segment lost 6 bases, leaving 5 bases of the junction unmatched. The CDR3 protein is CSARDRGSSYEQYF. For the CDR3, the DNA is TGCAGTGCCAGGGACAGGGGAAGCTCCTACGAGCAGTACTTC.

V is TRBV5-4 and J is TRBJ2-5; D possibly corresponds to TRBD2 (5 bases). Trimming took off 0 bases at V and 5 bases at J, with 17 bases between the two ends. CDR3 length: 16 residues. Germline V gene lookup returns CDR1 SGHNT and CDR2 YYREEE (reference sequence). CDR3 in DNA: TGTGCCAGCAGCTTGGACGGGCGGGTGGGCCTTGAGACCCAGTACTTC. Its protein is CASSLDGRVGLETQYF.

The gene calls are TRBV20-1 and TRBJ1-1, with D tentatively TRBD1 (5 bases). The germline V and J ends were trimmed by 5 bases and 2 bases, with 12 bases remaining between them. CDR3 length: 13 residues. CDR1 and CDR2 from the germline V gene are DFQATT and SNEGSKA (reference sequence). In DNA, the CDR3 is TGCAGTGCTGCCCAGACAGCAAACACTGAAGCTTTCTTT. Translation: CSAAQTANTEAFF.

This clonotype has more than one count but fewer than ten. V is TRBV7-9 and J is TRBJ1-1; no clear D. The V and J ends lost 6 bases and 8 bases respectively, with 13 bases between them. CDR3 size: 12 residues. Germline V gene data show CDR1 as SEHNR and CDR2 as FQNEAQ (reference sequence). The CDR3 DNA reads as TGTGCCAGCAGTATTGAAAGCGACGAAGCTTTCTTT. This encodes CASSIESDEAFF. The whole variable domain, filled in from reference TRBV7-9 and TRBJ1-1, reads DTGVSQNPRHKITKRGQNVTFRCDPISEHNRLYWYRQTLGQGPEFLTYFQNEAQLEKSRLLSDRFSAERPKGSFSTLEIQRTEQGDSAMYLCASSIESDEAFFGQGTRLTVV.

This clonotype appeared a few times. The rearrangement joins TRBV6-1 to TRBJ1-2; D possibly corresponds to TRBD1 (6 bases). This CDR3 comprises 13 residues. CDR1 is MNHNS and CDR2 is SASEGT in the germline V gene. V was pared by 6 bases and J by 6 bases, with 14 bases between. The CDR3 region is CASREQGSHGYTF. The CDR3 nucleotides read TGTGCCAGCAGAGAACAGGGTTCACATGGCTACACCTTC.

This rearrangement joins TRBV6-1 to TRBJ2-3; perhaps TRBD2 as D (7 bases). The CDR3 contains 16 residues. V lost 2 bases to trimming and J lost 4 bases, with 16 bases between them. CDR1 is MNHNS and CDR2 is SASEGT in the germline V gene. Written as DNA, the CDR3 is TGTGCCAGCAGTGAAAGGGGGGGGCGCAGCCCAGATACGCAGTATTTT. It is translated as CASSERGGRSPDTQYF.

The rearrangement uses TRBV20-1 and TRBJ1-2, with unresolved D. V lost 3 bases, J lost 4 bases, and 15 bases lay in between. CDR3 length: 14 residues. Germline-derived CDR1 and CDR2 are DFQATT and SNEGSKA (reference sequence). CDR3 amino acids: CSASPIARFYGYTF. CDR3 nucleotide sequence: TGCAGTGCTAGTCCAATAGCCAGGTTCTATGGCTACACCTTC.

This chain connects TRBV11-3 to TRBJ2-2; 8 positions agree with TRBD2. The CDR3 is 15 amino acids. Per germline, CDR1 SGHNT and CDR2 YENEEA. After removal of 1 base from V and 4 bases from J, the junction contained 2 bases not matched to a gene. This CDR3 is CASSLVAGSTGELFF. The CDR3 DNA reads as TGTGCCAGCAGCTTAGTAGCGGGAAGCACCGGGGAGCTGTTTTTT.